The 26 T cell receptor beta chains below were found in one sample sequenced in a study of T cells in Graves' hyperthyroidism and ophthalmopathy. RNA transcripts gave rise to amplified TCR beta CDR3 regions. HTBI primers were the set used in a first-round RT-PCR of the TCR CDR3. From the multiplex PCR reads, TCRdb called clonotypes with MiXCR, one entry per CDR3 protein. The sample holds about 50,000 distinct CDR3 sequences; 49% are singletons and the top ten take 12%. The source material was blood. The source is a woman under 40 with Graves' ophthalmopathy.

This clonotype was found many times. The chain is built from TRBV20-1 and TRBJ2-7; no reliable D call. The V end was cut by 1 base, the J end by 4 bases, with 11 bases between. This CDR3 has 13 amino acids. Germline V gene lookup returns CDR1 DFQATT and CDR2 SNEGSKA (reference sequence). The CDR3 reads CSARVLGGYEQYF. In DNA form, the CDR3 reads TGCAGTGCTAGAGTGCTGGGTGGGTACGAGCAGTACTTC.

This chain joins TRBV16 and TRBJ2-5; TRBD1 might be the D (6 bases). This CDR3 spans 13 amino acids. Germline V lookup: CDR1 KGHSY, CDR2 FQNENV. The V end was cut by 5 bases, the J end by 9 bases, with 16 bases between. CDR3 nucleotide sequence: TGTGCCAGCAGCAGAACAGGGACACAGCCCCAGTACTTC. Residues: CASSRTGTQPQYF.

V and J are TRBV10-1 and TRBJ1-3; D is possibly TRBD1 (6 bases). Between the trimmed V and J ends, which lost 3 bases and 0 bases, there was a span of 6 bases. The CDR3 is made up of 14 amino acids. Germline V lookup: CDR1 WNHNN, CDR2 SYGVQD (reference sequence). The CDR3 region is CASSEGGSGNTIYF. CDR3 bases: TGCGCCAGCAGTGAAGGGGGCTCTGGAAACACCATATATTTT.

This clonotype was recorded a few times. The chain employs TRBV27 and TRBJ1-1; tentative D call: TRBD1 (6 bases). The germline CDR1 and CDR2 sequences are MNHEY and SMNVEV (reference sequence). V was shortened by 7 bases and J by 0 bases, with 12 bases between the two germline ends. CDR3 length equals 14 residues. CDR3 DNA: TGTGCCAGCACCCCGGGACACCTGAACACTGAAGCTTTCTTT. Translation: CASTPGHLNTEAFF.

Points on this clonotype: This CDR3 is missing its conserved last phenylalanine or tryptophan, likely due to a read error. It is unclear where the CDR3 begins or ends on the DNA, so no DNA is shown, and the CDR3 is as TCRdb lists it. The J gene is TRBJ2-5, the V gene TRBV29-1; the table's D call, TRBD1, was not checked against the DNA. 16 amino acids form the CDR3, both terminal residues included. Germline V gene data show CDR1 as SQVTM and CDR2 as ANQGSEA. The CDR3 loop reads CSVGWTGSSYGYTFGS.

This clonotype appeared many times. The V call is TRBV4-2, the J call TRBJ2-3, with TRBD2 matching 10 bases. Germline CDR1 is LGHNA and CDR2 is YNFKEQ. The length of the CDR3 is 16 residues. V lost 5 bases and J lost 4; bases outside the gene matches: 9. CDR3 in amino acids: CASSVQPSGSADTQYF. CDR3 nucleotide sequence: TGTGCCAGCAGCGTACAACCTAGCGGGAGCGCAGATACGCAGTATTTT.

This clonotype has a count of ten or more. V usage is TRBV4-1 and J usage is TRBJ2-5; 7 bases are shared with TRBD1. The ends lost 5 bases at V and 5 bases at J; junction bases unmatched: 14. The CDR3 runs 16 residues. Per the germline V gene, CDR1 is MGHRA and CDR2 is YSYEKL. CDR3: CASSSEGEGALETQYF. The CDR3 nucleotides are TGCGCCAGCAGCAGCGAGGGAGAGGGGGCGCTTGAGACCCAGTACTTC.

This clonotype was observed many times. The V call is TRBV12-3 or TRBV12-4, the J call TRBJ2-1; D gene unclear. This CDR3 is 15 amino acids long. V lost 6 bases and J lost 4, with 16 bases in between. CDR3 in amino acids: CASSLLARLYNEQFF. CDR3 nucleotide sequence: TGTGCCAGCAGCTTACTGGCTAGATTGTACAATGAGCAGTTCTTC.

For this clonotype: This CDR3 is missing its conserved last phenylalanine or tryptophan, likely due to a read error. The chain links TRBV7-9 to TRBJ1-1; 8 nucleotides line up with TRBD1. Germline lookup yields CDR1 SEHNR and CDR2 FQNEAQ (reference sequence). J gave up 9 bases and V 5 bases, and 14 bases lay outside the gene matches. There are 15 residues in the CDR3. CDR3 sequence reads: CASSLGQGLVRKAFL. Written as DNA, the CDR3 is TGTGCCAGCAGCCTAGGACAGGGTTTGGTTAGGAAAGCTTTCTTA.

The CDR3 region is CASSLGQGIYEQYF. CDR3 sequence (DNA): TGTGCCAGCAGCTTAGGACAGGGAATCTACGAGCAGTACTTC. This chain joins TRBV7-9 and TRBJ2-7, with TRBD1 matching 7 bases. V was pared by 1 base and J by 3 bases, with 3 bases of the junction left unmatched. CDR3 length equals 14 residues. CDR1 SEHNR and CDR2 FQNEAQ come from the germline V gene (reference sequence). Based on the CDR3 plus reference TRBV7-9 and TRBJ2-7, the full variable domain is DTGVSQNPRHKITKRGQNVTFRCDPISEHNRLYWYRQTLGQGPEFLTYFQNEAQLEKSRLLSDRFSAERPKGSFSTLEIQRTEQGDSAMYLCASSLGQGIYEQYFGPGTRLTVT.

This clonotype has at least ten counts. The CDR3 sequence: CASSWGTAEAFF. The CDR3 DNA sequence: TGCGCCAGCAGCTGGGGGACAGCAGAAGCTTTCTTT. The chain carries TRBV5-1 and TRBJ1-1; 7 nucleotides match TRBD1. Per germline, CDR1 SGHRS and CDR2 YFSETQ. V shed 3 bases and J 8 bases; nucleotides not matched to a gene: 4. There are 12 residues in the CDR3.

This chain links TRBV24-1 with TRBJ1-2; D may be TRBD1 (5 bases). The CDR3 runs to 13 residues. The V end was cut by 4 bases, the J end by 4 bases, with 9 bases between. The germline V gene encodes CDR1 KGHDR and CDR2 SFDVKD. For the CDR3, the DNA is TGTGCCACCAGTGAGACAGAGTTCTATGGCTACACCTTC. Amino acid sequence: CATSETEFYGYTF.

The chain employs TRBV29-1 and TRBJ1-1; a weak D match, TRBD1 (5 bases). The CDR3 loop spans 12 amino acids. Germline CDR1 is SQVTM and CDR2 is ANQGSEA. DNA for the CDR3: TGCGGATCGCTACAGGATAACACTGAAGCTTTCTTT. Translation gives CGSLQDNTEAFF.

This clonotype is labeled medium-sized. This chain uses TRBV12-3 or TRBV12-4 with TRBJ1-5; 8 bases agree with TRBD1. This CDR3 is 15 amino acids long. Trimming at V came to 2 bases and at J to 4 bases, leaving 4 bases not matched to a gene. The CDR3 here is CASSLQGARNQPQHF. CDR3 DNA: TGTGCCAGCAGTTTACAGGGGGCGCGGAATCAGCCCCAGCATTTT.

With regard to this clonotype: This may arise from a read error, as a much more abundant clone is one base away. The chain combines TRBV3-1 with TRBJ2-7, with TRBD1 matching 9 bases. J was trimmed by 3 bases and V by 8 bases; bases with no gene match: 8. Germline values: CDR1 LGHDT, CDR2 YNNKEL (reference sequence). CDR3 length: 14 amino acids. CDR3: CASGPGQGVYEQYF. The CDR3 region has the DNA TGTGCCAGCGGACCGGGACAGGGCGTCTACGAGCAGTACTTC.

This clonotype appeared a single time. CDR3 in amino acids: CASSLGGTNTGGGEQYF. CDR3 nucleotides: TGTGCCAGCAGCTTAGGTGGGACTAACACCGGGGGCGGTGAGCAGTACTTC. The chain combines TRBV11-1 with TRBJ2-7; D possibly corresponds to TRBD2 (7 bases). Germline loops: CDR1 SGHAT, CDR2 FQDESV (reference sequence). The CDR3 is made up of 17 amino acids. The V gene lost 1 base and the J gene lost 7 bases, with 23 bases spanning the gap.

This clonotype has ten or more counts. V gene TRBV9 combines with J gene TRBJ1-3, with TRBD1 matching 9 bases. The CDR3 extends over 15 amino acids. V dropped 0 bases and J dropped 2; count of bases not matched to a gene: 0. Germline V gene data show CDR1 as SGDLS and CDR2 as YYNGEE. For the CDR3, the DNA is TGTGCCAGCAGCGTAGGACAGGGGGCTGGAAACACCATATATTTT. This gives the protein CASSVGQGAGNTIYF.

This clonotype occurred many times. The J gene is TRBJ1-2, the V gene TRBV7-9; 8 bases align to TRBD1. The germline V gene encodes CDR1 SEHNR and CDR2 FQNEAQ (reference sequence). J gave up 6 bases and V 3 bases, and 18 bases lay outside the gene matches. CDR3 length: 18 residues. The CDR3: CASSLRPGQGSLTDGYTF. CDR3 nucleotide sequence: TGTGCCAGCAGCTTGAGACCAGGACAGGGAAGTCTTACAGATGGCTACACCTTC. Variable domain in full (rest from reference TRBV7-9 and TRBJ1-2): DTGVSQNPRHKITKRGQNVTFRCDPISEHNRLYWYRQTLGQGPEFLTYFQNEAQLEKSRLLSDRFSAERPKGSFSTLEIQRTEQGDSAMYLCASSLRPGQGSLTDGYTFGSGTRLTVV.

The chain combines TRBV12-3 or TRBV12-4 with TRBJ1-1; 9 nucleotides line up with TRBD1. J lost 5 bases, V lost 1 base, and 2 bases had no gene match. The CDR3 extends over 14 amino acids. The CDR3 DNA reads TGTGCCAGCAGTTTAGAGACAGGGGGGACTGAAGCTTTCTTT. Translated, it gives CASSLETGGTEAFF.

This clonotype was found many times. The chain carries TRBV11-2 and TRBJ2-7; no definite D call. V dropped 1 base and J dropped 0 bases, with 10 bases sitting between them. The CDR3 totals 15 residues. CDR1 and CDR2 (germline): SGHAT, FQNNGV. In nucleotides, the CDR3 is TGTGCCAGCAGCTTAGGCTTAGCTGGCTCCTACGAGCAGTACTTC. Translation: CASSLGLAGSYEQYF.

This clonotype came up many times. The chain is built from TRBV19 and TRBJ1-6, with 12 nucleotides matching TRBD1. V was pared by 5 bases and J by 10 bases, with 9 bases of the junction left unmatched. Germline lookup yields CDR1 LNHDA and CDR2 SQIVND (reference sequence). The CDR3 contains 16 residues. The CDR3 DNA is TGTGCCAGTAGTTTCGCCGGGACAGGGGGCATCTCACCCCTCCACTTT. Its translation is CASSFAGTGGISPLHF.

About this clonotype itself: This sequence may be a read error, since a much larger clone differs from it by one base. This CDR3 reads CASSYRSRLAGNEQFF. Written as DNA, the CDR3 is TGTGCCAGCAGTTACAGGTCCCGGCTAGCGGGCAATGAGCAGTTCTTC. V usage is TRBV6-6 and J usage is TRBJ2-1, with 8 bases matching TRBD2. The germline V gene encodes CDR1 MNHNY and CDR2 SVGAGI (reference sequence). V shed 2 bases, J shed 6 bases, and the junction held 9 bases outside the gene matches. This CDR3 spans 16 amino acids.

Details on this clonotype: The CDR3 does not end in the conserved phenylalanine or tryptophan, so this is likely a read error. The DNA is left out, because the CDR3 cannot be placed on it with certainty; the CDR3 is given as TCRdb lists it. The chain employs TRBV5-1 and TRBJ2-5. CDR1 and CDR2 (germline): SGHRS, YFSETQ. The CDR3 spans 10 amino acids, including both terminal residues. CDR3 loop: CASSSGNPTP.

The chain is built from TRBV30 and TRBJ2-1; 9 bases are shared with TRBD2. V lost 4 bases and J lost 2; bases outside the gene matches: 12. Germline CDR1 is GTSNPN and CDR2 is SVGIG (reference sequence). The CDR3 loop spans 17 amino acids. In DNA, the CDR3 is TGTGCCTGGAATAGCGGGAGTGCCTTTTACGCCTACAATGAGCAGTTCTTC. It codes for CAWNSGSAFYAYNEQFF.

The V gene is TRBV6-1, the J gene TRBJ1-1, with a weak D call TRBD1 (5 bases). V was trimmed by 6 bases and J by 5 bases, leaving 16 bases between them. The CDR3 has 14 residues. The V gene's germline CDR1 is MNHNS and CDR2 SASEGT. The DNA for the CDR3 is TGTGCCAGCAGCCGGGGACTAGCGGGGACTGAAGCTTTCTTT. This gives the protein CASSRGLAGTEAFF.

V usage is TRBV20-1 and J usage is TRBJ2-7; TRBD2 is a possible D gene (6 bases). The length of the CDR3 is 14 residues. Deletions cut 2 bases from V and 2 bases from J, with 13 bases between. CDR1 and CDR2 (germline): DFQATT, SNEGSKA (reference sequence). CDR3 amino acids: CSARSGVYTYEQYF. CDR3 DNA sequence: TGCAGTGCTAGATCGGGGGTCTACACCTACGAGCAGTACTTC.